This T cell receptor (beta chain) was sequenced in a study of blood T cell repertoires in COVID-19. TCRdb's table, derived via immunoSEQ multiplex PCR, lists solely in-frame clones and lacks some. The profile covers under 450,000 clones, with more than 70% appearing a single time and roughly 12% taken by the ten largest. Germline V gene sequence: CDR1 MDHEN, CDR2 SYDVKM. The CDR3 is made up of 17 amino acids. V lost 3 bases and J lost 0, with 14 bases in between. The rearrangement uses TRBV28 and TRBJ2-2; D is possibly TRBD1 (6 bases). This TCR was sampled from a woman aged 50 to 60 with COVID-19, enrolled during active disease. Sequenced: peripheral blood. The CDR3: CASSFLADSPNTGELFF. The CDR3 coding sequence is TGTGCCAGCAGTTTCCTGGCGGACAGTCCGAACACCGGGGAGCTGTTTTTT.